The 9 T cell receptor beta chains below come from one sample, sequenced in a study of early T cells in non-severe SARS-CoV-2 infection. TCRdb used MiXCR to reprocess the 5' RACE reads, holding one entry per CDR3 protein. The data contain approximately 66,000 distinct CDR3 sequences, 12% of them singletons. Here the sequenced sample was whole blood, taken at baseline. The receptor source for this set is an adult who was a healthcare worker with PCR-confirmed SARS-CoV-2 infection or an uninfected control (not recorded which). The donor label of this sample is uncertain.

The chain carries TRBV20-1 and TRBJ1-6; D possibly corresponds to TRBD1 (5 bases). V lost 3 bases and J lost 7, with 13 bases in between. Germline CDR1 reads DFQATT; CDR2 reads SNEGSKA (reference sequence). The CDR3 spans 14 residues. The chain's CDR3 is CSASRLGENSPLHF. CDR3 DNA sequence: TGCAGTGCTAGTCGCTTAGGGGAGAATTCACCCCTCCACTTT.

In its sample, this clonotype was seen a few times. The rearrangement uses TRBV24-1 and TRBJ2-5; TRBD2 matches at 10 bases. Germline loops: CDR1 KGHDR, CDR2 SFDVKD. The CDR3 loop spans 17 amino acids. Trimming cost V 4 bases and J 3 bases; bases outside gene matches: 10. The CDR3 DNA reads as TGTGCCACCAGTGACCGAACCTTAGCGGGGGGAAAAGAGACCCAGTACTTC. Residues: CATSDRTLAGGKETQYF.

This clonotype has more than one count but fewer than ten. The chain is built from TRBV27 and TRBJ2-3, with D hard to call. Between the trimmed V and J ends, which lost 2 bases and 7 bases, there was a span of 10 bases. Per the germline V gene, CDR1 is MNHEY and CDR2 is SMNVEV (reference sequence). There are 13 residues in the CDR3. The DNA for the CDR3 is TGTGCCAGCAGTTTAAACTCCAGGCATACGCAGTATTTT. Protein: CASSLNSRHTQYF.

This clonotype was picked up a small number of times. The chain joins TRBV5-1 to TRBJ1-5; D perhaps matches TRBD1 (5 bases). The germline V gene encodes CDR1 SGHRS and CDR2 YFSETQ. Trimming removed 0 bases from V and 5 bases from J, with 12 bases in between. CDR3 length equals 15 residues. The CDR3 DNA follows: TGCGCCAGCAGCTTGGAAGCGGGGACGGATCAGCCCCAGCATTTT. Translation gives CASSLEAGTDQPQHF.

The gene calls are TRBV4-2 and TRBJ1-6, with 7 bases matching TRBD1. This CDR3 is built from 14 residues. The V gene's germline CDR1 is LGHNA and CDR2 YNFKEQ. The trim removed 5 bases at V and 10 bases at J, leaving 8 bases unmatched. The CDR3 loop reads CASSSGTVRSPLHF. The CDR3 coding sequence is TGTGCCAGCAGCTCCGGGACAGTGCGCTCACCCCTCCACTTT.

This clonotype was observed a few times. The chain is built from TRBV2 and TRBJ2-4; D unclear. The CDR3 runs 14 residues. Trimming pared 3 bases from V and 2 bases from J, leaving 8 bases between. CDR1 and CDR2 from the germline V gene are SNHLY and FYNNEI. The CDR3 sequence: CASSDRSSKNIQYF. The CDR3 bases are TGTGCCAGCAGTGATAGGTCATCCAAAAACATTCAGTACTTC.

This clonotype was picked up a small number of times. V usage is TRBV28 and J usage is TRBJ2-7; 10 bases are shared with TRBD1. Germline V CDR1 and CDR2: MDHEN, SYDVKM. After removal of 2 bases from V and 5 bases from J, the junction contained 0 bases not matched to a gene. The CDR3 has 13 residues. This CDR3 reads CASSLGTGDEQYV. CDR3 coding DNA: TGTGCCAGCAGTTTAGGGACAGGGGACGAGCAGTACGTC.

This clonotype showed up many times. The chain joins TRBV2 to TRBJ1-1; maybe TRBD1 (6 bases). CDR3 size: 15 residues. Germline CDR1 SNHLY, CDR2 FYNNEI. V lost 2 bases and J 1 base, leaving 11 bases between the germline ends. CDR3 nucleotide sequence: TGTGCCAGCAGTGAACGAGGGACAAGGAACACTGAAGCTTTCTTT. The encoded protein is CASSERGTRNTEAFF.

The chain has TRBV5-1 and TRBJ2-1; possible D gene TRBD1, 5 bases. The V gene's germline CDR1 is SGHRS and CDR2 YFSETQ. Between the trimmed V and J ends, which lost 0 bases and 2 bases, there was a span of 9 bases. The CDR3 contains 15 residues. The CDR3 loop is CASSLARAAYNEQFF. CDR3 nucleotides: TGCGCCAGCAGCTTGGCCAGGGCGGCCTACAATGAGCAGTTCTTC.